Listed below are T cell receptor beta chains from one sample, sequenced in a study of blood T cell repertoires in COVID-19. The data were produced by immunoSEQ multiplex PCR, yet TCRdb's version contains in-frame clones alone and is incomplete. The sample consists of over 45,000 clones, 80% to 90% of them appearing once. The source material was peripheral blood. These receptors originate from a man aged 50-59 years with active COVID-19. Each CDR3 is given with its conserved first and last residue. A D gene is named only where the DNA matches it firmly.

CDR3 length	D gene	J gene	V gene	CDR3 DNA	CDR3 protein
15	NA	TRBJ1-6	TRBV30	TGTGCCTGGAGTGTACAAGGTAGACTAAATTCACCCCTCCACTTT	CAWSVQGRLNSPLHF
16	TRBD1	TRBJ1-1	TRBV6-5	TGTGCCAGCAGTTACCCTTCGCCAGGGGGGTCGACTGAAGCTTTCTTT	CASSYPSPGGSTEAFF
14	NA	TRBJ2-5	TRBV11-2	TGTGCCAGCAGCCCGCGGACTATTCAAGAGACCCAGTACTTC	CASSPRTIQETQYF
21	TRBD2	TRBJ2-2	TRBV19	TGTGCCAGTAGTATATCCCAAGTGGAAAGCACTCTAGCGGGATTCACCGGGGAGCTGTTTTTT	CASSISQVESTLAGFTGELFF
13	NA	TRBJ2-1	TRBV7-2	TGTGCCAGCAGCTTAGGCCGGGACAATGAGCAGTTCTTC	CASSLGRDNEQFF
14	NA	TRBJ1-5	TRBV28	TGTGCCAGCCAAATGGCCAGTAGCAATCAGCCCCAGCATTTT	CASQMASSNQPQHF
14	NA	TRBJ1-1	TRBV5-6	TGTGCCAGCAGCTTGCAGGGGCTCGACACTGAAGCTTTCTTT	CASSLQGLDTEAFF
13	TRBD1	TRBJ2-1	TRBV7-2	TGTGCCAGCAGCTCGGAGCGACAGGGGATTCAGTTCTTC	CASSSERQGIQFF
13	NA	TRBJ2-1	TRBV11-2	TGTGCCAGCAGAACCGGGACAATCGATGAGCAGTTCTTC	CASRTGTIDEQFF
17	TRBD2	TRBJ2-3	TRBV24-1	TGTGCCACCAGTGACCCTGCTAGCGGTACGGGCACAGATACGCAGTATTTT	CATSDPASGTGTDTQYF
19	TRBD2	TRBJ2-6	TRBV4-2	TGTGCCAGCAGCCAAGTAGGGAACGGGGGGGCCCTTGGGGCCAACGTCCTGACTTTC	CASSQVGNGGALGANVLTF
12	NA	TRBJ1-1	TRBV30	TGTGCCTGGGAGGAGTGGGGGCAGATGACTTTCTTT	CAWEEWGQMTFF
13	TRBD1	TRBJ2-3	TRBV5-1	TGCGCCAGCAGTCCTGGGGACAGGGGGACGCAGTATTTT	CASSPGDRGTQYF
13	NA	TRBJ1-2	TRBV4-3	TGCGCCAGCAGCCATGGGGGGGTGTATGGCTACACCTTC	CASSHGGVYGYTF
18	TRBD2	TRBJ2-7	TRBV7-2	TGTGCCAGCAGCTTATCCTTCTCCGGGACTAGCGGCTCCCACGAGCAGTACTTC	CASSLSFSGTSGSHEQYF
14	TRBD1	TRBJ2-4	TRBV6-5	TGTGCCAGCACCTCTTGGACAGGGGAAAACATTCAGTACTTC	CASTSWTGENIQYF
14	NA	TRBJ2-7	TRBV9	TGTGCCAGCAGCGTGGGGGCAGGAACTTACGAGCAGTACTTC	CASSVGAGTYEQYF